The 31 T cell receptor beta chains presented below share a single source sample, sequenced in a study of T cells in Graves' hyperthyroidism and ophthalmopathy. RNA transcripts were the template for amplifying TCR beta CDR3 regions. Primed by the HTBI set, a first-round RT-PCR was run on the TCR CDR3. TCRdb passed the multiplex PCR reads through MiXCR, listing each CDR3 protein once. In the table there are some 150,000 distinct CDR3 sequences, 22% of which are singletons. Sequenced sample: blood. The receptor set was obtained from a woman in her 50s with Graves' hyperthyroidism that later progressed to Graves' ophthalmopathy.

There are many counts of this clonotype. The chain carries TRBV3-1 and TRBJ2-7; 10 positions match TRBD1. The germline V gene has CDR1 LGHDT and CDR2 YNNKEL (reference sequence). J was trimmed by 5 bases and V by 6 bases; bases with no gene match: 7. This CDR3 contains 14 residues. The CDR3 DNA reads as TGTGCCAGCAGGCAGACAGGGGGCCTGAACGAGCAGTACTTC. Amino acids: CASRQTGGLNEQYF.

This rearrangement joins TRBV4-2 to TRBJ2-2; 7 bases map to TRBD1. V shed 1 base and J 3 bases; nucleotides not matched to a gene: 8. Germline V gene lookup returns CDR1 LGHNA and CDR2 YNFKEQ. The CDR3 length is 17 residues. This CDR3 is CASSQGPRQGYTGELFF. The DNA for the CDR3 is TGTGCCAGCAGCCAAGGTCCGAGACAGGGTTACACCGGGGAGCTGTTTTTT.

On this clonotype: A read error may produce the germline difference seen at one junction end. This chain links TRBV3-1 with TRBJ1-4; 8 bases line up with TRBD1. CDR1 and CDR2 (germline): LGHDT, YNNKEL (reference sequence). This CDR3 contains 17 residues. CDR3 DNA sequence: TGCGCCAGCAGGCGGCGGAGCAGGGGGCCGCAAAATGAAAAACTGTTTTTT. Protein: CASRRRSRGPQNEKLFF.

Of note for this clonotype: A much larger clone lies a single base off, so this may be a read error. The chain uses TRBV2 and TRBJ2-4; maybe TRBD1 (6 bases). Germline CDR1 and CDR2: SNHLY and FYNNEI. The CDR3 runs 13 residues. The CDR3 protein is CTSSQGTKNIQYF. CDR3 nucleotides: TGTACCAGCAGTCAGGGGACCAAAAACATTCAGTACTTC.

DNA for the CDR3: TGTGCCAGCAGTGAATCAACGGGGGAAAAACTGTTTTTT. Translating it yields CASSESTGEKLFF. This chain connects TRBV25-1 to TRBJ1-4; D call uncertain. The CDR3 runs 13 residues. Deletions cut 1 base from V and 8 bases from J, with 8 bases between. Germline CDR1 MGHDK, CDR2 SYGVNS.

This clonotype was seen many times. The gene calls are TRBV11-2 and TRBJ1-1, with 8 bases that match TRBD1. Germline V CDR1 and CDR2: SGHAT, FQNNGV. The CDR3 spans 18 residues. V gave up 6 bases and J gave up 1 base; unmatched junction bases: 16. The CDR3 loop reads CASRLRDRSSRANTEAFF. The CDR3 DNA reads TGTGCCAGCAGACTTAGGGACAGGTCAAGTAGAGCGAACACTGAAGCTTTCTTT. Using reference TRBV11-2 and TRBJ1-1 for the parts outside the CDR3, the full variable domain is EAGVAQSPRYKIIEKRQSVAFWCNPISGHATLYWYQQILGQGPKLLIQFQNNGVVDDSQLPKDRFSAERLKGVDSTLKIQPAKLEDSAVYLCASRLRDRSSRANTEAFFGQGTRLTVV.

This chain joins TRBV5-1 and TRBJ2-4, with 8 bases identical to TRBD1. After removal of 4 bases from V and 8 bases from J, the junction contained 8 bases not matched to a gene. The CDR3 totals 14 residues. CDR1 is SGHRS and CDR2 is YFSETQ in the germline V gene. CDR3 sequence reads: CASSNGQGGHIQYF. In nucleotides, the CDR3 is TGCGCCAGCAGCAACGGACAGGGTGGACACATTCAGTACTTC.

V is TRBV18 and J is TRBJ2-7, with a weak D call TRBD2 (5 bases). CDR3 size: 15 residues. Trimming removed 0 bases from V and 3 bases from J, with 12 bases in between. The germline V gene has CDR1 KGHSH and CDR2 LQKENI. The CDR3 DNA sequence: TGTGCCAGCTCACCACCTTGGGGTGAGGGCTACGAGCAGTACTTC. This codes for CASSPPWGEGYEQYF. The complete variable domain, with remaining parts taken from reference TRBV18 and TRBJ2-7, reads NAGVMQNPRHLVRRRGQEARLRCSPMKGHSHVYWYRQLPEEGLKFMVYLQKENIIDESGMPKERFSAEFPKEGPSILRIQQVVRGDSAAYFCASSPPWGEGYEQYFGPGTRLTVT.

The chain couples TRBV15 to TRBJ2-5, with 7 bases aligning to TRBD2. Germline V gives CDR1 LNHNV, CDR2 YYDKDF (reference sequence). V shed 5 bases, J shed 4 bases, and the junction held 4 bases outside the gene matches. There are 13 residues in the CDR3. As DNA, the CDR3 is TGTGCCACCAGCGGGATAGCGGGAGAGACCCAGTACTTC. It encodes CATSGIAGETQYF.

The chain recombines TRBV20-1 with TRBJ1-5, with 8 bases that match TRBD1. The CDR3 runs to 19 residues. After removal of 4 bases from V and 0 bases from J, the junction contained 17 bases not matched to a gene. Germline V gives CDR1 DFQATT, CDR2 SNEGSKA (reference sequence). The CDR3 coding sequence is TGCAGTGCTAACGGTATGAGCGGACAGGGAATTTTTAGCAATCAGCCCCAGCATTTT. Its protein product is CSANGMSGQGIFSNQPQHF.

This clonotype occurred many times. The J gene is TRBJ2-7, the V gene TRBV3-1, with D perhaps given as TRBD1 or TRBD2 (5 bases each). The CDR3 has 14 amino acids. V gave up 3 bases and J gave up 2 bases, with 11 bases separating them. Germline loops: CDR1 LGHDT, CDR2 YNNKEL (reference sequence). This CDR3 reads CASSQYGDPYEQYF. The DNA for the CDR3 is TGTGCCAGCAGCCAGTACGGGGACCCCTACGAGCAGTACTTC.

The chain recombines TRBV5-6 with TRBJ1-1; D remains unclear. Germline CDR1 is SGHDT and CDR2 is YYEEEE. Trimming left V 0 bases short and J 0 bases short, with 9 bases between. There are 15 residues in the CDR3. CDR3 sequence (DNA): TGTGCCAGCAGCTTGGTGTCGCCTCTGAACACTGAAGCTTTCTTT. This codes for CASSLVSPLNTEAFF.

In regard to this clonotype: A much larger clone differs by one base, so this may be a read error. J is TRBJ1-1 and V is TRBV27, with 10 bases fitting TRBD1. Germline values: CDR1 MNHEY, CDR2 SMNVEV (reference sequence). The CDR3 is made up of 14 amino acids. The CDR3 region is CASTFPGTGVEVFF. CDR3 in DNA: TGTGCCAGCACCTTTCCCGGGACAGGGGTAGAAGTTTTCTTT.

Regarding this clonotype: This may stem from a read error, because a much larger clone lies one nucleotide away. This rearrangement joins TRBV2 to TRBJ1-2; TRBD1 aligns across 8 bases. The CDR3 totals 15 residues. Per the germline V gene, CDR1 is SNHLY and CDR2 is FYNNEI. V dropped 4 bases and J dropped 5; count of bases not matched to a gene: 9. As DNA, the CDR3 is TGTGCCAGCAGTGGAAATTCCGGGACAGGATATGGCTACACCTTC. Translation: CASSGNSGTGYGYTF.

The CDR3 nucleotides are TGTGCCAGCAGCGAACGGACGGAGAGTAGCAATCAGCCCCAGCATTTT. Translating it yields CASSERTESSNQPQHF. The chain is built from TRBV6-1 and TRBJ1-5; D unresolved. V lost 6 bases to trimming and J lost 0 bases, with 15 bases between them. The CDR3 consists of 16 residues. The germline CDR1 and CDR2 sequences are MNHNS and SASEGT.

This clonotype was observed a handful of times. The chain has TRBV7-3 and TRBJ1-2; TRBD1 aligns across 10 bases. The germline V gene encodes CDR1 SGHTA and CDR2 FQGTGA. The CDR3 extends over 14 amino acids. Trimming cost V 5 bases and J 6 bases; bases outside gene matches: 6. The CDR3 sequence: CASSPGQGEHGYTF. For the CDR3, the DNA is TGTGCCAGCAGCCCCGGACAGGGGGAGCATGGCTACACCTTC.

This chain joins TRBV25-1 and TRBJ2-1; 9 nucleotides agree with TRBD2. CDR1 is MGHDK, CDR2 SYGVNS, per germline. The V and J ends lost 8 bases and 7 bases, in that order; junction bases with no gene match: 9. The CDR3 extends over 14 amino acids. CDR3 amino acids: CASGPGLASNEQFF. CDR3 coding DNA: TGTGCCAGCGGCCCGGGACTAGCTAGTAATGAGCAGTTCTTC.

This clonotype was detected ten times or more. The gene calls are TRBV12-5 and TRBJ2-1; 11 nucleotides line up with TRBD2. Germline CDR1 LGHNT, CDR2 FRNRAP. J lost 7 bases, V lost 9 bases, and 8 bases had no gene match. The CDR3 extends over 14 amino acids. CDR3 loop: CARLTSGTLNEQFF. As DNA, the CDR3 is TGTGCTAGGCTGACTAGCGGGACCCTAAATGAGCAGTTCTTC.

This clonotype has a count of ten or more. CDR3 coding DNA: TGTGCCAGCAGTTTAACGACGGGCTATGGCTACACCTTC. It translates to CASSLTTGYGYTF. This chain joins TRBV27 and TRBJ1-2; D gene ambiguous. The CDR3 runs 13 residues. Germline CDR1 and CDR2: MNHEY and SMNVEV (reference sequence). V lost 2 bases, J lost 4 bases, and 8 bases lay in between.

The count of this clonotype is one. This chain links TRBV28 with TRBJ2-1, with 11 bases identical to TRBD2. The CDR3 is 17 amino acids. Unmatched junction bases numbered 15, after V lost 6 bases and J lost 8 bases. Germline V gene lookup returns CDR1 MDHEN and CDR2 SYDVKM. Here the CDR3 reads CASRPTSGRLSVYEQFF. The CDR3, as DNA: TGTGCCAGCAGGCCCACTAGCGGGAGATTAAGTGTGTATGAGCAGTTCTTC.

In this sample, this clonotype turned up many times. The chain employs TRBV20-1 and TRBJ1-1; possibly TRBD1 for D (6 bases). In germline, CDR1 is DFQATT, CDR2 SNEGSKA (reference sequence). Trimming took 5 bases from V and 1 from J, leaving 11 bases between them. The CDR3 is made up of 13 amino acids. CDR3 sequence (DNA): TGCAGTGCTCTACGGGACACGAACACTGAAGCTTTCTTT. It translates to CSALRDTNTEAFF.

This clonotype showed up many times. This chain joins TRBV28 and TRBJ2-7; D call uncertain. The CDR3 spans 10 residues. CDR1 is MDHEN and CDR2 is SYDVKM in the germline V gene. V was shortened by 5 bases and J by 2 bases, with 1 base between the two germline ends. CDR3 coding DNA: TGTGCCAGCAGTACCTACGAGCAGTACTTC. Its translation: CASSTYEQYF.

To note about this clonotype: A much larger clone differs by one base, so this may be a read error. The chain has TRBV7-9 and TRBJ2-5, with D perhaps given as TRBD1 or TRBD2 (5 bases each). Germline loops: CDR1 SEHNR, CDR2 FQNEAQ (reference sequence). This CDR3 spans 12 amino acids. Here the CDR3 reads CTSSGEGETQYF. The CDR3 bases are TGTACCAGCAGCGGAGAGGGGGAGACCCAGTACTTC.

This chain uses TRBV6-1 with TRBJ1-2, with D tentatively TRBD1 (5 bases). With 5 bases removed from V and 6 bases from J, the gap between germline ends came to 13 bases. This CDR3 is built from 13 residues. CDR1 MNHNS and CDR2 SASEGT come from the germline V gene. The chain's CDR3 is CASSSQGADGYTF. As DNA, the CDR3 is TGTGCCAGCAGTTCCCAGGGCGCGGATGGCTACACCTTC.

The chain combines TRBV7-9 with TRBJ2-1; D ambiguous. This CDR3 is 14 amino acids long. The germline V gene has CDR1 SEHNR and CDR2 FQNEAQ (reference sequence). Trimming took 5 bases from V and 2 from J, leaving 10 bases between them. The CDR3 region has the DNA TGTGCCAGCAGCCCGACTTTTACCTACAATGAGCAGTTCTTC. Its protein is CASSPTFTYNEQFF.

This clonotype has ten or more counts. The chain joins TRBV15 to TRBJ1-1; the match to TRBD1 covers 10 bases. This CDR3 has 14 amino acids. Trimming removed 3 bases from V and 12 bases from J; junction bases left unmatched: 10. CDR1 and CDR2 (germline): LNHNV, YYDKDF (reference sequence). The CDR3: CATSRVTGTGVPFF. Here the CDR3 DNA reads TGTGCCACCAGCAGGGTAACCGGGACAGGGGTACCTTTCTTT.

This clonotype has at least ten counts. The V call is TRBV6-2 or TRBV6-3, the J call TRBJ1-1, with D uncertain. This CDR3 is built from 13 residues. Germline CDR1 reads MNHEY; CDR2 reads SVGEGT. The V and J ends lost 11 bases and 1 base respectively, with 14 bases between them. The CDR3 region is CAGRPPGNTEAFF. The CDR3 bases are TGTGCCGGACGTCCTCCGGGGAACACTGAAGCTTTCTTT.

This clonotype has at least ten counts. This chain joins TRBV7-9 and TRBJ2-7, with 8 bases aligning to TRBD2. The germline V gene has CDR1 SEHNR and CDR2 FQNEAQ (reference sequence). Germline trimming cut 7 bases from V and 2 bases from J; bases unmatched to any gene: 7. The CDR3 runs 14 residues. DNA for the CDR3: TGTGCCAGCACCCAAGCGGGAGAGACCTACGAGCAGTACTTC. It specifies CASTQAGETYEQYF.

The chain couples TRBV15 to TRBJ2-1, with 7 bases that match TRBD2. This CDR3 contains 13 residues. The germline CDR1 and CDR2 sequences are LNHNV and YYDKDF (reference sequence). Trimming at V came to 6 bases and at J to 3 bases, leaving 2 bases not matched to a gene. The CDR3 sequence: CATSRTSYNEQFF. The CDR3 DNA follows: TGTGCCACCAGTAGGACTAGCTACAATGAGCAGTTCTTC.

In its sample, this clonotype was seen many times. V and J are TRBV20-1 and TRBJ1-1; TRBD1 matches at 7 bases. The germline gives CDR1 DFQATT, CDR2 SNEGSKA (reference sequence). Germline trimming cut 6 bases from V and 6 bases from J; bases unmatched to any gene: 4. This CDR3 has 11 residues. DNA for the CDR3: TGCAGTGCGACACAGGGGTCTGAAGCTTTCTTT. This codes for CSATQGSEAFF.

This clonotype has ten or more counts. CDR3 DNA: TGTGCCAGCAGTTCCGGGACAGGGGGCGGTCTGACCTACGAGCAGTACTTC. It specifies CASSSGTGGGLTYEQYF. V is TRBV6-1 and J is TRBJ2-7, with TRBD1 identical over 12 bases. This CDR3 comprises 17 residues. CDR1 MNHNS and CDR2 SASEGT come from the germline V gene. Unmatched junction bases numbered 10, after V lost 5 bases and J lost 2 bases.